The clone carrying this T cell receptor beta chain showed up just once. This CDR3 is built from 13 residues. Looked up from germline, CDR1 is SGHTA and CDR2 is FQGNSA. V trimming: 6 bases; J trimming: 6 bases; junction bases outside the gene matches: 4. The data derive from a study of blood T cell repertoires in COVID-19. Study-wide background: The study drew acute and convalescent COVID-19 samples from the United States, Italy and Spain. Sample material is recorded as cDNA or gDNA derived from T cells, B-cell-depleted T cells, or PBMCs.

Original data processing: The authors estimated nucleated cell counts from reference gene primer amplification. Sequencing was performed with immunoSEQ multiplex PCR; in TCRdb, only in-frame clones are kept and a portion is missing. D and trimming were read from the DNA, whereas the V and J calls and clone size are those reported in that table. The profile shows around 81,000 clones, around four fifths of them singletons. Source material: peripheral blood. The chain carries TRBV7-2 and TRBJ2-3; 9 bases fit TRBD2. This sequence originates from a middle-aged man with acute or convalescent COVID-19. DNA for the CDR3: TGTGCCAGCAGTTTTAGCGGGGGCGATACGCAGTATTTT. The encoded protein is CASSFSGGDTQYF.